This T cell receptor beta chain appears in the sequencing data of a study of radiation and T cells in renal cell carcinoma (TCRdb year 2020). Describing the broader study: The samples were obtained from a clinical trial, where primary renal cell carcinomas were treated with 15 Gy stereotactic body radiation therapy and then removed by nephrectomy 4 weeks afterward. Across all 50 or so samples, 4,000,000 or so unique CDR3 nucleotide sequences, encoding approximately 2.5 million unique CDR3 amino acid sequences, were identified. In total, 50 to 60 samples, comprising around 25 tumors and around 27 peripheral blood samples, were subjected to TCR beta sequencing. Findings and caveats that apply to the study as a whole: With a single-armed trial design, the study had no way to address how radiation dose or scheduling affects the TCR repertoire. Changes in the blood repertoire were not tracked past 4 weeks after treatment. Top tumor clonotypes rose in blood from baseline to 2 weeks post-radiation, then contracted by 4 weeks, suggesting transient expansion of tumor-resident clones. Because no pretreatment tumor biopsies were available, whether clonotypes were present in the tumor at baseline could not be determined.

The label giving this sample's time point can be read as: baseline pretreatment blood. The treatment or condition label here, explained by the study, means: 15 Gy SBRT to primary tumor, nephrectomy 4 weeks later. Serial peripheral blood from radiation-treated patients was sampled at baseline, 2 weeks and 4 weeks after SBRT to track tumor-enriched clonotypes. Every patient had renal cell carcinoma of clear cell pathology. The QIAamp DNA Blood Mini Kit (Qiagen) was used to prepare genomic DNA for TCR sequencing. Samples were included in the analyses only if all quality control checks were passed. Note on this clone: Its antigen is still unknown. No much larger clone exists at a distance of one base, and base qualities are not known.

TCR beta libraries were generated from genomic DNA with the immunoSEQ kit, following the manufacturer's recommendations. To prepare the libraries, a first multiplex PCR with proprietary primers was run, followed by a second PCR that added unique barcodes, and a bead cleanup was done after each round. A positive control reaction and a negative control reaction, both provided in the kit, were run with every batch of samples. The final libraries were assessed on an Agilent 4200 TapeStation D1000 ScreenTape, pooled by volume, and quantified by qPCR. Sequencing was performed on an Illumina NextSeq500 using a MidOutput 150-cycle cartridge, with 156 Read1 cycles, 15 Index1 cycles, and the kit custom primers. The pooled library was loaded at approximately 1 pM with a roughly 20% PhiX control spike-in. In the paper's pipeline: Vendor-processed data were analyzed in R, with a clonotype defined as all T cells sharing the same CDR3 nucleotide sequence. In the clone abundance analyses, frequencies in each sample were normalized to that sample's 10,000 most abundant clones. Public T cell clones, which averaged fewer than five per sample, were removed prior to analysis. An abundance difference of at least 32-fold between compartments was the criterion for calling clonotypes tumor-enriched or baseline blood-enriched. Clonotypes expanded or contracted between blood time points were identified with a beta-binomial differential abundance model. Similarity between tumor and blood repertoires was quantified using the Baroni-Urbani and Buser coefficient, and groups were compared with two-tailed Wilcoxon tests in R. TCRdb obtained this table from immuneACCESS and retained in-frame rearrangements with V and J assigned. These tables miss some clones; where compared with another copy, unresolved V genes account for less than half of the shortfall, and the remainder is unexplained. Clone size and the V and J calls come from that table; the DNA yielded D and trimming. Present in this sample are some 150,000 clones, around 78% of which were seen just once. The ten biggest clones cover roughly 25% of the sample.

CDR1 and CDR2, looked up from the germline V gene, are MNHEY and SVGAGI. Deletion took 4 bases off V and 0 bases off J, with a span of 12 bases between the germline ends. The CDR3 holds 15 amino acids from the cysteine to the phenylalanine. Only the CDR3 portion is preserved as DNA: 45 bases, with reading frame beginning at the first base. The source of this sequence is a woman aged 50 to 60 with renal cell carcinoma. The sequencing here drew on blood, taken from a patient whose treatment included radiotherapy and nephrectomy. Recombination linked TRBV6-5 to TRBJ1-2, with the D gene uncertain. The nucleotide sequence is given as TGTGCCAGCAGTTCCCTAGACATACCTAACTATGGCTACACCTTC. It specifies CASSSLDIPNYGYTF.